This TCR beta chain was recorded in a study of blood T cells in healthy people across ages. As for the study in general: About one barcoded beta molecule was captured per two T cells (by template switching).

Combining a sample-barcoded 5' primer with a J-beta primer mix, a second PCR ran for about 7 to 12 cycles. TCRdb reprocessed the 5' RACE reads via MiXCR and lists one record per CDR3 protein. The sample records some 1.5 million distinct CDR3 sequences, roughly 27% being singletons. Germline V gene data show CDR1 as SGHTA and CDR2 as FQGNSA. Trimming removed 6 bases from V and 6 bases from J; junction bases left unmatched: 9. The CDR3 runs 15 residues. What was sequenced was blood. The clonotype was recovered from a woman in her twenties or thirties in good health. The chain combines TRBV7-2 with TRBJ2-1; 9 bases are a match to TRBD2. The CDR3 sequence is CASRQRAGGGNEQFF. CDR3 nucleotides: TGTGCCAGCAGGCAGAGAGCGGGAGGTGGCAATGAGCAGTTCTTC.